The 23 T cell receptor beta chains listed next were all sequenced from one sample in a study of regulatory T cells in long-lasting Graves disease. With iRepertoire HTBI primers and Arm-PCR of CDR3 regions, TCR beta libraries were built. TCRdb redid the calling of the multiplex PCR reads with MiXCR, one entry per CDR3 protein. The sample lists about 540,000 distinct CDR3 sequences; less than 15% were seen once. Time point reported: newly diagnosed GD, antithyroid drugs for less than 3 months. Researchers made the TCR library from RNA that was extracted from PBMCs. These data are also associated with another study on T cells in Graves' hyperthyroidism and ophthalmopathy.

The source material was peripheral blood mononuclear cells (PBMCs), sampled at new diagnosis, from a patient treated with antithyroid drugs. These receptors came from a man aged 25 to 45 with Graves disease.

The CDR3 reads CASSSGTSGSGETQYF. For the CDR3, the DNA is TGTGCCAGCAGCTCCGGGACTAGCGGGAGTGGAGAGACCCAGTACTTC. The chain is built from TRBV12-3 or TRBV12-4 and TRBJ2-5; 14 bases map to TRBD2. This CDR3 has 16 amino acids. The junction had 7 bases not matched to a gene; V was cut back by 6 bases and J by 4 bases.

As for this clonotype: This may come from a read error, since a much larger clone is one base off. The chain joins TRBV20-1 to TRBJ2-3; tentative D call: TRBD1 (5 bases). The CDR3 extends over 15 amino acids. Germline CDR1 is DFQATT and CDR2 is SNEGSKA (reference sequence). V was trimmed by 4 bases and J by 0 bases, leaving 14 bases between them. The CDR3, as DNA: TGCAGTGCTACCGTAGGGGTTCGCAGCACAGATACGCAGTATTTT. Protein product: CSATVGVRSTDTQYF.

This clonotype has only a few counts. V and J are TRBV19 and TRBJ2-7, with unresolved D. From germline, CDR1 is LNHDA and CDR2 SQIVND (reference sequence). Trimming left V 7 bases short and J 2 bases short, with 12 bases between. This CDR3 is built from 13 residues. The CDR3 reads CASTAPDAYEQYF. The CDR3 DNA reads TGTGCCAGTACCGCACCGGATGCCTACGAGCAGTACTTC. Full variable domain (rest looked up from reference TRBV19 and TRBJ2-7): DGGITQSPKYLFRKEGQNVTLSCEQNLNHDAMYWYRQDPGQGLRLIYYSQIVNDFQKGDIAEGYSVSREKKESFPLTVTSAQKNPTAFYLCASTAPDAYEQYFGPGTRLTVT.

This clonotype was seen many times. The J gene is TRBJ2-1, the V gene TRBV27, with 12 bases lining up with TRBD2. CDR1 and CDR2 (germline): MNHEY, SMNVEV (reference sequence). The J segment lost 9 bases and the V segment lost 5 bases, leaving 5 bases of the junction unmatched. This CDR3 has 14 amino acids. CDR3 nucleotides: TGTGCCAGCAGTCGGCTAGCGGGAGGGGGTGAGCAGTTCTTC. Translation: CASSRLAGGGEQFF.

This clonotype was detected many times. The CDR3 spells CASSNGGGSSYEQYF. CDR3 sequence (DNA): TGCGCCAGCAGCAACGGGGGCGGGAGCTCCTACGAGCAGTACTTC. The chain links TRBV5-1 to TRBJ2-7; the D gene is possibly TRBD2 (7 bases). The CDR3 runs 15 residues. Germline V gives CDR1 SGHRS, CDR2 YFSETQ. The ends were cut back, 4 bases at V and 0 bases at J, with 14 bases in the middle.

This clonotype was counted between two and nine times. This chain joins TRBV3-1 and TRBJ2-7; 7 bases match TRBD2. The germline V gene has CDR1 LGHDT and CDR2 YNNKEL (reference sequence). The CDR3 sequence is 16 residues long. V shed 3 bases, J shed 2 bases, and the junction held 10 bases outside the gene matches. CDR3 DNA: TGTGCCAGCAGCCAGTTCGGCGGGAGATGGGCCTACGAGCAGTACTTC. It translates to CASSQFGGRWAYEQYF.

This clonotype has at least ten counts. As DNA, the CDR3 is TGTGCTAGTGGTTTTATAGCGGGACCCTACTACAATGAGCAGTTCTTC. This translates into CASGFIAGPYYNEQFF. This chain connects TRBV12-5 to TRBJ2-1; 8 bases are shared with TRBD2. The CDR3 contains 16 residues. The junction had 7 bases not matched to a gene; V was cut back by 3 bases and J by 3 bases. Germline lookup yields CDR1 LGHNT and CDR2 FRNRAP.

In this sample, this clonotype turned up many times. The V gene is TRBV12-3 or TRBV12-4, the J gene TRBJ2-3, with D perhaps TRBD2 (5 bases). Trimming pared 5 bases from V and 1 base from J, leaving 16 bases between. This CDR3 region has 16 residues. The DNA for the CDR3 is TGTGCCAGCAGTCTCCGAGGACTTAGTCGCACAGATACGCAGTATTTT. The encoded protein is CASSLRGLSRTDTQYF.

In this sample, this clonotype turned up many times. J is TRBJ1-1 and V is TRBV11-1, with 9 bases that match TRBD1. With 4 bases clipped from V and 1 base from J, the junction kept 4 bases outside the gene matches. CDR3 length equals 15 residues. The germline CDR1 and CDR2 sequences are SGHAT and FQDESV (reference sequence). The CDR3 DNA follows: TGTGCCAGCAGCTGGAGGGGACAGGGGAACACTGAAGCTTTCTTT. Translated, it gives CASSWRGQGNTEAFF.

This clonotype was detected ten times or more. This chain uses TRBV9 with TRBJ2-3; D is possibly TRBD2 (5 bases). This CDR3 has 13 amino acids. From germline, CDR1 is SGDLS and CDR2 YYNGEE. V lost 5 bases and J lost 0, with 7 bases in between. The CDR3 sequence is CASRAESTDTQYF. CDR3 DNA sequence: TGTGCCAGCAGAGCGGAAAGCACAGATACGCAGTATTTT.

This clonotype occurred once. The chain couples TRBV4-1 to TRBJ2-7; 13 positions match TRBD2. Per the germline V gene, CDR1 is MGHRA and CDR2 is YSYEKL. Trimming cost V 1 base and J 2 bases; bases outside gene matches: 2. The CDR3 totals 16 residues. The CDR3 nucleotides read TGCGCCAGCAGCCAAGTCGGGACTAGCGGGACCTACGAGCAGTACTTC. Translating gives CASSQVGTSGTYEQYF.

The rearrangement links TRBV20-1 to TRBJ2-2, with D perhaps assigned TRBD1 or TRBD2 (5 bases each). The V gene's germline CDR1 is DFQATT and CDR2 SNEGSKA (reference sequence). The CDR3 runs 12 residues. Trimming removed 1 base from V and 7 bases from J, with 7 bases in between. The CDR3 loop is CSARAGGGELFF. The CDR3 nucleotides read TGCAGTGCTAGAGCTGGGGGCGGGGAGCTGTTTTTT.

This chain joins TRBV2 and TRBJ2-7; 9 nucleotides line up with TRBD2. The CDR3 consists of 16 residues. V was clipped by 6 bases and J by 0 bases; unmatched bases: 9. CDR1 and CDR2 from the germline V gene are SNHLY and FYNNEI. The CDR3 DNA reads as TGTGCCAGCAGCGTAGCGGGTAGCGGGAGCTCCTACGAGCAGTACTTC. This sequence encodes CASSVAGSGSSYEQYF.

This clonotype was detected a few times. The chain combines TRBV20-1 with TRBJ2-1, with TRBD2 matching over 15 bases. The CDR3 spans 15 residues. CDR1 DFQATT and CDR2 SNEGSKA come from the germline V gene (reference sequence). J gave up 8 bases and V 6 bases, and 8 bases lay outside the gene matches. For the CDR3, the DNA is TGCAGTGCCGGTACAGGACTAGCGGGAGGGGATGAGCAGTTCTTC. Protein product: CSAGTGLAGGDEQFF.

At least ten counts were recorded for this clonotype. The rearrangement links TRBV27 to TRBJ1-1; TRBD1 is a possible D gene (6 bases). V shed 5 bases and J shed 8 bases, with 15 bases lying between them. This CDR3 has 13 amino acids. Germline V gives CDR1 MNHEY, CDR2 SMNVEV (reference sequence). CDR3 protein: CASSQERGTEAFF. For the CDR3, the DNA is TGTGCCAGCAGTCAGGAGAGGGGGACCGAAGCTTTCTTT.

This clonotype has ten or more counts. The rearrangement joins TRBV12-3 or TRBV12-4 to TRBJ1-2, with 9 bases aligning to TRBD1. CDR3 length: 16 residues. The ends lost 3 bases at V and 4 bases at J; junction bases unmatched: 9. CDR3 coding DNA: TGTGCCAGCAGTTTTAACAGGGGGCGAGTTGGCTATGGCTACACCTTC. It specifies CASSFNRGRVGYGYTF.

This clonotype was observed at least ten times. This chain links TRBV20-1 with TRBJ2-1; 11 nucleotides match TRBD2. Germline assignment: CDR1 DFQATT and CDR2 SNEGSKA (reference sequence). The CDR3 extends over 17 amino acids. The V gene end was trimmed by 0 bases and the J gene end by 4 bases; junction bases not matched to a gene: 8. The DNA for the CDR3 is TGCAGTGCTAGAGAATTTAGCGGGAGGGCTTTTTACAATGAGCAGTTCTTC. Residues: CSAREFSGRAFYNEQFF.

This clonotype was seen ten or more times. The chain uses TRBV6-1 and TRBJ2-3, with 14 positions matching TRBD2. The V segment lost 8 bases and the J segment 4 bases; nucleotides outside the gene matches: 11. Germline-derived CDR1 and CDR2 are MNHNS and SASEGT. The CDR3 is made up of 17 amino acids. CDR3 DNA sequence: TGTGCCAGCCGACTAGCGGGAGGGTTGGGGGCGGCAGATACGCAGTATTTT. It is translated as CASRLAGGLGAADTQYF.

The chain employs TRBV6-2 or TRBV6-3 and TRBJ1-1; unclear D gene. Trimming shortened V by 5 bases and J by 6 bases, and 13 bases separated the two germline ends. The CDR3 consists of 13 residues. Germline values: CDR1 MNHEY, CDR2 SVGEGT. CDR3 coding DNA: TGTGCCAGCAGTGAAGTGAGCGACCCTGAAGCTTTCTTT. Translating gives CASSEVSDPEAFF.

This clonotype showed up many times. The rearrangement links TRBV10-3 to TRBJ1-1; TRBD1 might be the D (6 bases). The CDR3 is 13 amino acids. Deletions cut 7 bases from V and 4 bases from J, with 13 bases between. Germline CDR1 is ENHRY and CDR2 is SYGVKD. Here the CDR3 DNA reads TGTGCCATCACCGAGGGGGGTTTCACTGAAGCTTTCTTT. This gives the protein CAITEGGFTEAFF.

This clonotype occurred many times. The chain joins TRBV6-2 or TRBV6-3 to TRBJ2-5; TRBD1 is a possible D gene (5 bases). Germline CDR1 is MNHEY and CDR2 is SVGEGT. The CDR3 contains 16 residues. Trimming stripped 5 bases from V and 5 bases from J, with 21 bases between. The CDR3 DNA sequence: TGTGCCAGCAGTGCCTTTCTGCAGGGCGGAATGGAGACCCAGTACTTC. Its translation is CASSAFLQGGMETQYF.

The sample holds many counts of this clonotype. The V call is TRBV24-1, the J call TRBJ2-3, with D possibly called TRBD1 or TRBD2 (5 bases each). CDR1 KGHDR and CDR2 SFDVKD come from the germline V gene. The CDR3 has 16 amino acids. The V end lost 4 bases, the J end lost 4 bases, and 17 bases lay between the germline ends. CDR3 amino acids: CATSELWTPEADTQYF. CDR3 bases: TGTGCCACCAGTGAACTCTGGACACCGGAGGCAGATACGCAGTATTTT.

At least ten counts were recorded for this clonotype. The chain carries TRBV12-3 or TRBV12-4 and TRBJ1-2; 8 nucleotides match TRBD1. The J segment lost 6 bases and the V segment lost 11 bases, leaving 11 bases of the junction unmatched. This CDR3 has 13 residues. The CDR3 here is CAAGGGHPNGYTF. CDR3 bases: TGTGCCGCAGGGGGCGGACACCCTAATGGCTACACCTTC.